The 8 T cell receptor beta chains below were found in one sample sequenced in a study of naive and memory T cell subsets. An oligonucleotide containing a UMI was ligated to the 3' end of TCR cDNA. Amplification of ligated cDNA took four PCR rounds with SP2 and nested alpha and beta constant primers. TCRdb re-called the 5' RACE reads through MiXCR, storing one row per CDR3 protein. The data show more than 50,000 distinct CDR3 sequences, 5.5% to 8.5% seen once. All receptors derive from a male donor in good health.

This clonotype was found a few times. V and J are TRBV20-1 and TRBJ2-1, with no clear D. The germline gives CDR1 DFQATT, CDR2 SNEGSKA (reference sequence). This CDR3 has 12 amino acids. Trimming left V 6 bases short and J 10 bases short, with 16 bases between. In DNA, the CDR3 is TGCAGTGCGCCCCCAGCCGGATCCGAGCAGTTCTTC. Translated, it gives CSAPPAGSEQFF.

The chain links TRBV7-6 to TRBJ2-1; 8 bases are shared with TRBD2. J gave up 3 bases and V 5 bases, and 9 bases lay outside the gene matches. This CDR3 is 16 amino acids long. The germline CDR1 and CDR2 sequences are SGHVS and FNYEAQ. The CDR3 protein is CASSPEGRGVYNEQFF. The CDR3 nucleotides read TGTGCCAGCAGCCCCGAGGGGCGGGGGGTCTACAATGAGCAGTTCTTC.

This clonotype came up many times. The chain recombines TRBV10-3 with TRBJ2-3; D remains ambiguous. V dropped 3 bases and J dropped 0 bases, with 4 bases sitting between them. Germline CDR1 is ENHRY and CDR2 is SYGVKD. This CDR3 has 13 residues. The CDR3 protein is CAISEASTDTQYF. The DNA for the CDR3 is TGTGCCATCAGTGAAGCCAGCACAGATACGCAGTATTTT.

This chain joins TRBV25-1 and TRBJ2-1; D is unresolved. V lost 4 bases and J 8 bases, leaving 6 bases between the germline ends. The CDR3 contains 11 residues. Germline assignment: CDR1 MGHDK and CDR2 SYGVNS. CDR3 sequence: CASSGSHEQFF. For the CDR3, the DNA is TGTGCCAGCAGTGGCAGCCATGAGCAGTTCTTC.

The chain links TRBV19 to TRBJ1-5; D not resolved. This CDR3 is built from 13 residues. Germline V gives CDR1 LNHDA, CDR2 SQIVND (reference sequence). V was pared by 8 bases and J by 12 bases, with 20 bases between. The CDR3: CASGSGEVQFQHF. CDR3 nucleotide sequence: TGTGCCAGTGGTAGCGGGGAGGTTCAATTCCAGCATTTT. Together with reference TRBV19 and TRBJ1-5, the CDR3 gives the full variable domain: DGGITQSPKYLFRKEGQNVTLSCEQNLNHDAMYWYRQDPGQGLRLIYYSQIVNDFQKGDIAEGYSVSREKKESFPLTVTSAQKNPTAFYLCASGSGEVQFQHFGDGTRLSIL.

CDR3 region: CASSFDRVAEKLFF. The CDR3 DNA reads TGCGCCAGCAGCTTTGACCGCGTAGCGGAAAAACTGTTTTTT. The chain recombines TRBV5-1 with TRBJ1-4; D is ambiguous. This CDR3 comprises 14 residues. The germline CDR1 and CDR2 sequences are SGHRS and YFSETQ. V was cut by 2 bases and J by 8 bases, with 13 bases left in between. The whole variable domain, filled in from reference TRBV5-1 and TRBJ1-4, reads KAGVTQTPRYLIKTRGQQVTLSCSPISGHRSVSWYQQTPGQGLQFLFEYFSETQRNKGNFPGRFSGRQFSNSRSEMNVSTLELGDSALYLCASSFDRVAEKLFFGSGTQLSVL.

V is TRBV3-1 and J is TRBJ2-3; D gene unclear. CDR3 length: 15 residues. The V gene's germline CDR1 is LGHDT and CDR2 YNNKEL (reference sequence). Between the trimmed V and J ends, which lost 1 base and 2 bases, there was a span of 10 bases. This CDR3 reads CASSQVQDFTDTQYF. CDR3 nucleotide sequence: TGTGCCAGCAGCCAAGTCCAGGATTTCACAGATACGCAGTATTTT.

This clonotype was found many times. J is TRBJ1-1 and V is TRBV3-1; 7 bases line up with TRBD1. V trimming: 6 bases; J trimming: 0 bases; junction bases outside the gene matches: 13. Looked up from germline, CDR1 is LGHDT and CDR2 is YNNKEL (reference sequence). This CDR3 contains 17 residues. The CDR3 is CASRPGTAGGVNTEAFF. CDR3 coding DNA: TGTGCCAGCAGACCCGGGACAGCAGGGGGGGTGAACACTGAAGCTTTCTTT.